This TCR beta chain originates from a study of blood T cell repertoires in COVID-19 (TCRdb year 2020). Regarding the complete study: Samples from collaborators originated in the United States, Italy and Spain and spanned both the acute and convalescent phases of COVID-19. The material from the prospective study consisted of cDNA or gDNA derived from T cells, B-cell-depleted T cells, or PBMCs. The samples were drawn from the first 160 participants of the ongoing ImmuneRACE study and from some 1,300 subjects provided by 6 global collaborators. The repertoires were released in a freely available public database meant as a resource for research on the immune response to SARS-CoV-2. Where HLA class I and class II types were available, the types were taken from metadata supplied by the sample provider, not from assay-based typing. Nearly every sample came with metadata listing a de-identified subject ID, COVID-19 status, age in years and sex. Subjects who had been exposed to COVID-19, were actively infected with it, or had recovered from it provided the deeply sampled blood TCRbeta repertoires that made up the dataset.

Points the paper makes about the study in general: The amount of clinical and demographic metadata varied by source and participant and was provided uncurated.

Participants in the prospective study were aged about 18 to 95 years, lived in 20 to 30 United States geographic areas, and enrolled through a virtual design. In the prospective study, participants were assigned to cohorts based on the clinical history participants reported in a screening survey and a study questionnaire. For ImmuneRACE Cohort 3, a participant was defined as recovered based on two consecutive negative NP/OP PCR tests, clearance by a healthcare professional, or resolution of symptoms. In the prospective study, whole blood, serum and a nasopharyngeal or oropharyngeal swab were collected from each participant by mobile phlebotomists. Participants in the prospective study had the option to provide additional blood draws and questionnaires over a 2-month period. Before DNA extraction, prospective study blood samples were shipped either frozen or at room temperature. The immunoSEQ Assay, a bias-controlled multiplex PCR, was used to amplify TCRbeta CDR3 regions from genomic DNA. The study's own analysis went as follows. The number of nucleated cells in each sample was estimated from the amplification of reference gene primers within the assay. To quantify the absolute abundance of each unique TCRbeta CDR3 rearrangement, sequence reads were collapsed and filtered. For each sample, productive Simpson clonality was calculated as the square root of Simpson's diversity index across productive rearrangements. Entries here come from immuneACCESS through TCRdb and include only in-frame sequences with V and J called. Some clones fail to appear in such tables; in the studies checked, an unresolved V gene covers under half of the shortfall, and the cause of the remainder is unknown. V and J calls and clone size are given by that table; D and trimming were obtained from the DNA. Counted in this sample were about 300,000 clones; roughly 86% of them appeared once. Of the sample, 2.6% falls within the top ten clones.

Measured from the cysteine to the phenylalanine, the CDR3 is 13 residues long. Left in the record is the CDR3 DNA by itself, 39 bases read in frame from the first base. The V and J ends are trimmed by 0 bases and 5 bases, leaving 8 bases between them. The germline V gene (reference sequence) gives CDR1 as LNHNV and CDR2 as YYDKDF. Details on this clone: It has no known antigen specificity. The input lacks base qualities; no much larger clone sits a single base away.

The receptor chain draws on TRBV15 and TRBJ2-7, with the D gene too uncertain to name. The source material was PBMCs or T cells enriched from blood (not recorded which). This TCR was sampled from a woman younger than 35 who had recovered from COVID-19. The CDR3 protein sequence reads: CATSRDLTDEQYF. The DNA reads TGTGCCACCAGCAGAGATCTCACTGACGAGCAGTACTTC.